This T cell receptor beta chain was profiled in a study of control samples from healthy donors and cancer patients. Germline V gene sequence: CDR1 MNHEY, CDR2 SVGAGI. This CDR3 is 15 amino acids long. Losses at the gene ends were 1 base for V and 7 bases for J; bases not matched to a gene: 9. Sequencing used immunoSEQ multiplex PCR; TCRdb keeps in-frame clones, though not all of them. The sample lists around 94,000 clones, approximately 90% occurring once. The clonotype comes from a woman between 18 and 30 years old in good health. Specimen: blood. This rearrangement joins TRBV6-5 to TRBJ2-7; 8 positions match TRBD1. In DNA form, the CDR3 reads TGTGCCAGCAGTTACTGGACAGGGCGACTACGAGAGCAGTACTTC. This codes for CASSYWTGRLREQYF.